This T cell receptor (beta chain) was observed in a study of identifying expanded T cells in peripheral blood. The CDR3 extends over 15 amino acids. The V gene end was trimmed by 2 bases and the J gene end by 3 bases; junction bases not matched to a gene: 1. CDR1 SGHVS and CDR2 FQNEAQ come from the germline V gene. TCRdb's table, derived via immunoSEQ multiplex PCR, lists solely in-frame clones and lacks some. The sample lists some 91,000 clones, around 88% occurring once. Collection occurred without any documented infections or immune events in donors. Remarks on this clone: Its antigen is unidentified.

Study conclusions and caveats: Roughly 2-week clone count variance significantly increased as total template count grew. Over approximately two and four weeks, about 16 and 19 clones changed, versus 1.2 between replicates.

The sequence derives from a person between 18 and 70 years old in good health. This chain uses TRBV7-8 with TRBJ2-1, with 10 bases matching TRBD2. Sequences were obtained from blood. The CDR3 sequence: CASSLLAGVYNEQFF. CDR3 DNA: TGTGCCAGCAGCTTACTAGCGGGGGTCTACAATGAGCAGTTCTTC. Based on the CDR3 plus reference TRBV7-8 and TRBJ2-1, the full variable domain is GAGVSQSPRYKVAKRGQDVALRCDPISGHVSLFWYQQALGQGPEFLTYFQNEAQLDKSGLPSDRFFAERPEGSVSTLKIQRTQQEDSAVYLCASSLLAGVYNEQFFGPGTRLTVL.